This T cell receptor beta chain is drawn from a study of blood T cell repertoires in COVID-19. Overall study context: Sites in the United States, Italy and Spain provided acute and convalescent COVID-19 samples. Nucleic acid was either cDNA or gDNA, and it came from T cells, B-cell-depleted T cells, or PBMCs.

In assigning cohorts, the study relied on participant-reported clinical history. The ends lost 4 bases at V and 0 bases at J; junction bases unmatched: 5. The CDR3 extends over 16 amino acids. CDR1 KGHDR and CDR2 SFDVKD come from the germline V gene. Some clones are missing from TCRdb's copy, which holds only in-frame ones; the method was immunoSEQ multiplex PCR. This table holds about 63,000 clones, about four fifths found once. There are many counts of this clone. The sequenced material came from PBMCs or T cells enriched from blood (not recorded which). The sequence was obtained from a woman aged 40 to 50 with acute COVID-19. The rearrangement links TRBV24-1 to TRBJ1-5, with 7 bases that match TRBD1. The CDR3 region is CATSDTTGFSNQPQHF. The CDR3 DNA follows: TGTGCCACCAGTGACACGACAGGGTTTAGCAATCAGCCCCAGCATTTT.